A selection of T cell receptor beta chains follows, all from one sample in a study of molecular identifiers for immune sequencing clone quantification. TCRdb processed the PCR reads anew with MiXCR; each CDR3 protein has one entry. The table shows under 800,000 distinct CDR3 sequences, with approximately 24% occurring only once. The sample was naive CD8+ T cells from blood, with Jurkat cell RNA spiked in. The receptor source for this set is a human donor in good health. Some libraries in this study had Jurkat cell RNA spiked in. CDR3s include the opening cysteine and the closing phenylalanine or tryptophan. The order of the fields is V gene, CDR3 length, clone size, J gene, D gene, CDR3 protein, CDR3 DNA. A D gene is named only where the DNA matches it firmly. Clone size is stated in some rows and not others, as once, few, many or a class when expanded.

TRBV7-9	13	few	TRBJ2-7	-	CASSLESTYEQYF	TGTGCCAGCAGCTTAGAATCCACCTACGAGCAGTACTTC
TRBV14	15	many	TRBJ2-7	-	CASSQAPMATYEQYF	TGTGCCAGCAGCCAGGCCCCCATGGCCACCTACGAGCAGTACTTC
TRBV14	15	many	TRBJ1-2	-	CASSLMTGLLDGYTF	TGTGCCAGCAGCCTCATGACAGGACTATTGGATGGCTACACCTTC
TRBV6-6	14	many	TRBJ2-3	-	CASSYSWETDTQYF	TGTGCCAGCAGTTACTCCTGGGAGACAGATACGCAGTATTTT
TRBV7-9	15	once	TRBJ1-6	-	CASRITGGSDSPLHF	TGTGCCAGCAGAATAACGGGGGGCTCTGATTCCCCCCTCCACTTT
TRBV4-3	18	-	TRBJ2-6	TRBD1	CASSQVGQGVSGANVLTF	TGCGCCAGCAGCCAAGTGGGACAGGGAGTTTCTGGGGCCAACGTCCTGACTTTC
TRBV4-1	17	few	TRBJ2-3	TRBD2	CASSLRATGLVADTQYF	TGCGCCAGCAGCCTCCGGGCGACGGGACTAGTGGCAGATACGCAGTATTTT
TRBV9	12	many	TRBJ2-5	-	CASSVDQETQYF	TGTGCCAGCAGCGTAGACCAAGAGACCCAGTACTTC
TRBV20-1	18	-	TRBJ1-1	TRBD1	CSAKTRDRVVFLNTEAFF	TGCAGTGCTAAGACCCGGGACAGGGTGGTTTTTTTGAACACTGAAGCTTTCTTT
TRBV7-9	14	many	TRBJ2-3	-	CASSSHSSTDTQYF	TGTGCCAGCAGCTCGCATTCTAGCACAGATACGCAGTATTTT
TRBV20-1	17	-	TRBJ2-5	TRBD2	CSARDSMTSGIQETQYF	TGCAGTGCTAGAGATTCCATGACTAGCGGAATCCAAGAGACCCAGTACTTC
TRBV7-9	14	many	TRBJ1-4	-	CASSFVATNEKLFF	TGTGCCAGCAGCTTCGTGGCAACTAATGAAAAACTGTTTTTT
TRBV24-1	14	-	TRBJ2-3	-	CATSTGFGTDTQYF	TGTGCCACCAGTACAGGTTTCGGCACAGATACGCAGTATTTT
TRBV6-5	13	many	TRBJ1-1	-	CASSPSKVNEAFF	TGTGCCAGCAGTCCCTCGAAGGTCAATGAAGCTTTCTTT
TRBV19	14	-	TRBJ1-1	-	CASGRDGENTEAFF	TGTGCCAGTGGGAGGGACGGAGAGAACACTGAAGCTTTCTTT
TRBV28	12	many	TRBJ2-3	-	CASSMTEDTQYF	TGTGCCAGCAGCATGACAGAGGATACGCAGTATTTT
TRBV6-1	18	-	TRBJ2-3	TRBD2	CASSDLIGLAGITDTQYF	TGTGCCAGCAGTGATTTAATAGGACTAGCGGGGATCACAGATACGCAGTATTTT
TRBV5-1	16	many	TRBJ2-1	TRBD2	CASSLGRLAGGNEQFF	TGCGCCAGCAGCTTGGGGAGGCTAGCGGGAGGCAATGAGCAGTTCTTC
TRBV7-6	17	few	TRBJ1-3	-	CASSSSQGVLSGNTIYF	TGTGCCAGCAGCAGTAGCCAAGGGGTTCTCTCTGGAAACACCATATATTTT
TRBV4-3	15	few	TRBJ2-5	TRBD2	CASSQGAGVEETQYF	TGCGCCAGCAGCCAAGGCGCGGGAGTCGAGGAGACCCAGTACTTC
TRBV9	17	few	TRBJ2-2	-	CASSVETGIQYTGELFF	TGTGCCAGCAGCGTAGAAACAGGGATTCAGTACACCGGGGAGCTGTTTTTT
TRBV13	15	-	TRBJ2-7	-	CASSLEEGPLGEQYF	TGTGCCAGCAGCTTAGAAGAGGGTCCGTTAGGCGAGCAGTACTTC